The TCR beta chain described here comes from a study of shared clonotypes between healthy human individuals. The method was immunoSEQ multiplex PCR; TCRdb's version includes in-frame clones alone and lacks a portion of them. The top ten hold 1.4% to 1.5% of the sample, which has roughly 1 million clones, around 74% seen once. The ends were cut back, 0 bases at V and 0 bases at J, with 5 bases in the middle. Looked up from germline, CDR1 is SGDLS and CDR2 is YYNGEE. The CDR3 is 14 amino acids. Material for sequencing was memory CD4+ T cells sorted from blood. The sample's subset: CD45RA-negative fraction. The TCR sequence derives from a man younger than 30 in good health. The chain joins TRBV9 to TRBJ2-3; D ambiguous. The CDR3 region has the DNA TGTGCCAGCAGCGTAGGACCAAGCACAGATACGCAGTATTTT. Translated: CASSVGPSTDTQYF.